These 5 T cell receptor beta chains came from one sample sequenced in a study of cytomegalovirus exposure and HLA in healthy donors. Amplification used 60 Vbeta primers and 13 Jbeta primers. TCRdb's table, derived via immunoSEQ multiplex PCR, lists solely in-frame clones and lacks some. This table has under 70,000 clones, 86% appearing once. The sequenced sample was PBMCs. The source is a woman younger than 45 in good health and CMV-seronegative.

The gene calls are TRBV7-6 and TRBJ2-2; D is uncertain. This CDR3 has 15 amino acids. V was cut by 5 bases and J by 4 bases, with 14 bases left in between. Looked up from germline, CDR1 is SGHVS and CDR2 is FNYEAQ. The CDR3 sequence: CASSPRPSSTGELFF. In DNA, the CDR3 is TGTGCCAGCAGCCCGAGACCATCTAGCACCGGGGAGCTGTTTTTT.

The V call is TRBV7-3, the J call TRBJ2-1; 8 nucleotides line up with TRBD2. V lost 4 bases to trimming and J lost 8 bases; unmatched junction nucleotides: 13. CDR1 is SGHTA, CDR2 FQGTGA, per germline. The CDR3 runs to 16 residues. CDR3 sequence reads: CASSSHLVGRDDEQFF. In DNA, the CDR3 is TGTGCCAGCAGCTCACACCTGGTCGGGAGGGACGATGAGCAGTTCTTC.

This clone came up once. The V gene is TRBV7-2, the J gene TRBJ2-1; 11 bases map to TRBD2. In germline, CDR1 is SGHTA, CDR2 FQGNSA. The CDR3 sequence is 16 residues long. Losses at the gene ends were 3 bases for V and 8 bases for J; bases not matched to a gene: 9. CDR3 nucleotide sequence: TGTGCCAGCAGCTTTCCGGCGGTAGCGGGAGGGGATGAGCAGTTCTTC. Protein product: CASSFPAVAGGDEQFF.

The CDR3 sequence: CASSGGTEQYF. CDR3 nucleotide sequence: TGTGCCAGCAGTGGAGGTACCGAGCAGTACTTC. The gene calls are TRBV27 and TRBJ2-7, with a weak D call TRBD2 (5 bases). Germline lookup yields CDR1 MNHEY and CDR2 SMNVEV (reference sequence). The CDR3 loop spans 11 amino acids. V was pared by 5 bases and J by 6 bases, with 8 bases between.

The V call is TRBV10-3, the J call TRBJ2-7, with 7 bases lining up with TRBD2. Germline V gene data show CDR1 as ENHRY and CDR2 as SYGVKD. The CDR3 extends over 12 amino acids. V lost 5 bases to trimming and J lost 6 bases; unmatched junction nucleotides: 4. As DNA, the CDR3 is TGTGCCATCAGTAAACCTAGCGGCGAGCAGTACTTC. Its protein product is CAISKPSGEQYF.